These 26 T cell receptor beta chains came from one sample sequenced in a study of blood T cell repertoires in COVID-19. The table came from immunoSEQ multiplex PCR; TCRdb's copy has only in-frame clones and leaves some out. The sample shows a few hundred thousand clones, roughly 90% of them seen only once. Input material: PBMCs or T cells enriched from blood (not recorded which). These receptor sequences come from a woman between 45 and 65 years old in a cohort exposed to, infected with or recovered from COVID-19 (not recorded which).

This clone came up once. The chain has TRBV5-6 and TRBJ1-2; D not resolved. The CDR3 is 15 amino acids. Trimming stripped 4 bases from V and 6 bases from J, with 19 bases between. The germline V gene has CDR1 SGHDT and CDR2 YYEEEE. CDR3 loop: CASSLPEGAEHGYTF. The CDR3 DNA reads TGTGCCAGCAGCCTCCCTGAGGGTGCGGAGCATGGCTACACCTTC.

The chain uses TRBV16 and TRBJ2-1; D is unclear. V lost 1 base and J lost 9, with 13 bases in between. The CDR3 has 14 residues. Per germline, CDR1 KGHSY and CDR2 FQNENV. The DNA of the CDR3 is TGTGCCAGCAGCCAATTCCGGCAGGCAAGTGAGCAGTTCTTC. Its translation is CASSQFRQASEQFF.

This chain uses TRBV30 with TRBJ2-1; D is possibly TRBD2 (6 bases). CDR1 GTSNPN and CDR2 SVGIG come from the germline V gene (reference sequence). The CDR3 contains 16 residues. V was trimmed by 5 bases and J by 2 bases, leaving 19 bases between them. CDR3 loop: CAWGTPGGSPYNEQFF. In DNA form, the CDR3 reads TGTGCCTGGGGCACTCCCGGGGGATCGCCCTACAATGAGCAGTTCTTC.

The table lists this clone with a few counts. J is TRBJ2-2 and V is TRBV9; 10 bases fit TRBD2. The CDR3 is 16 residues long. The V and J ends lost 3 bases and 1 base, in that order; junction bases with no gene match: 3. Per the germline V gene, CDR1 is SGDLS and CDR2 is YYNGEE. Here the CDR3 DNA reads TGTGCCAGCAGCGGATGGACTAGCGGGAACACCGGGGAGCTGTTTTTT. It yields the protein CASSGWTSGNTGELFF.

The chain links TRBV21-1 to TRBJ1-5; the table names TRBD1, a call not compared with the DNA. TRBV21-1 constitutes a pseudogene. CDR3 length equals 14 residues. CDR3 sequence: CASPIQDFNQPQHF. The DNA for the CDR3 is TGTGCCAGCCCGATACAGGATTTCAATCAGCCCCAGCATTTT.

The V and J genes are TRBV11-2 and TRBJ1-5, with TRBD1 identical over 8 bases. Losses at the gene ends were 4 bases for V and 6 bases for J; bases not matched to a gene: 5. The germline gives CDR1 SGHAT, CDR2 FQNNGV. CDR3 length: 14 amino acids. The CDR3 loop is CASSSRGPGQPQHF. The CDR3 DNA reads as TGTGCCAGCAGCTCCAGGGGGCCAGGTCAGCCCCAGCATTTT.

CDR3 nucleotides: TGTGCCAGCAGCGTATCAAAAAACCAGGGCTTCTCTGGGGCCAACGTCCTGACTTTC. Its protein product is CASSVSKNQGFSGANVLTF. The genes are TRBV9 and TRBJ2-6; D is possibly TRBD1 (5 bases). V gave up 1 base and J gave up 0 bases, with 17 bases separating them. Germline V gene sequence: CDR1 SGDLS, CDR2 YYNGEE. The CDR3 extends over 19 amino acids.

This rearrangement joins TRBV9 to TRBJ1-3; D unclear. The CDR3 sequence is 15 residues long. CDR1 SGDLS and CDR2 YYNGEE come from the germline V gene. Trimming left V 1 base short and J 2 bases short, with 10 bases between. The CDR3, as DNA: TGTGCCAGCAGCGTACGGGGTGGTACTGGAAACACCATATATTTT. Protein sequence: CASSVRGGTGNTIYF.

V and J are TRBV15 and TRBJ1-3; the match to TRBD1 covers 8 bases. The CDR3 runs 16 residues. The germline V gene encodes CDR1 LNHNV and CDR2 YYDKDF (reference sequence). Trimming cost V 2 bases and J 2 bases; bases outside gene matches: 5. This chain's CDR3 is CATSRTTGGPGNTIYF. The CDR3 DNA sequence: TGTGCCACCAGCAGAACAACAGGGGGTCCTGGAAACACCATATATTTT.

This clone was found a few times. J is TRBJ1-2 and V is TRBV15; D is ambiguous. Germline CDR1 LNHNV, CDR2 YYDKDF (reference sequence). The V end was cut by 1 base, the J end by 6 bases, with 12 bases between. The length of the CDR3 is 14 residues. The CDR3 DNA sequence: TGTGCCACCAGCAGAGTGGCGGGAGGCCATGGCTACACCTTC. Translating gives CATSRVAGGHGYTF.

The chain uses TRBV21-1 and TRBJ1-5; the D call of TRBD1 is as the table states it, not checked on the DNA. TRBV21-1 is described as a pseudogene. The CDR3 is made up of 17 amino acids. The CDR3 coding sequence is TGTGCCAGCAGCCAACTGACAGGGTTTTGGAGTAATCAGCCCCAGCATTTT. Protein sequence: CASSQLTGFWSNQPQHF.

CDR3 amino acids: CASSIAQGRGQPQHF. The DNA for the CDR3 is TGTGCCAGTAGTATAGCCCAGGGTCGTGGACAGCCCCAGCATTTT. The genes are TRBV19 and TRBJ1-5, with D possibly matching TRBD1 (5 bases). The germline V gene has CDR1 LNHDA and CDR2 SQIVND (reference sequence). The length of the CDR3 is 15 residues. The V gene lost 1 base and the J gene lost 7 bases, with 14 bases spanning the gap.

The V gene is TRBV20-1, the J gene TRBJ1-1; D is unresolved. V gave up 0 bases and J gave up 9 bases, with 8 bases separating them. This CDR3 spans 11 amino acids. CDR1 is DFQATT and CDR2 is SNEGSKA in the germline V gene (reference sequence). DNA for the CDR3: TGCAGTGCTAGAGATCCTCAGAAAGCTTTCTTT. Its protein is CSARDPQKAFF.

The DNA for the CDR3 is TGTGCCAGCAGCCGTGAGGAGGTGAACACTGAAGCTTTCTTT. It is translated as CASSREEVNTEAFF. The chain uses TRBV7-2 and TRBJ1-1; the D is unclear. V was pared by 5 bases and J by 0 bases, with 10 bases between. Germline assignment: CDR1 SGHTA and CDR2 FQGNSA. The CDR3 length is 14 residues.

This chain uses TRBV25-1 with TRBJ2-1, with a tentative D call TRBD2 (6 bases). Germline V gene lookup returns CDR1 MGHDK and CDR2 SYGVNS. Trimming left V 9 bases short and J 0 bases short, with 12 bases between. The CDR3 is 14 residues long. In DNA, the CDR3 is TGTGCCAGTTTAGCGGTAGGCTCCTACAATGAGCAGTTCTTC. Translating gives CASLAVGSYNEQFF.

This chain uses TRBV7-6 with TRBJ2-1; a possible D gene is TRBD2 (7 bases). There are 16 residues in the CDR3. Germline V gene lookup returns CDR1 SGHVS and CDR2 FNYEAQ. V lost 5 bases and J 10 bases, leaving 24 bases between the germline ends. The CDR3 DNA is TGTGCCAGCAGCCCCATCCGGGGGGCCTCCCTGGACGAGCAGTTCTTC. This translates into CASSPIRGASLDEQFF.

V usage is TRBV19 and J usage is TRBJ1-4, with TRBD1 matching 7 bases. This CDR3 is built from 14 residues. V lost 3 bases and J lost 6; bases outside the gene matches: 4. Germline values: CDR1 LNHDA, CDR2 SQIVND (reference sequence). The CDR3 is CASSMAGGHEKLFF. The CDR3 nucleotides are TGTGCCAGTAGTATGGCAGGGGGACATGAAAAACTGTTTTTT.

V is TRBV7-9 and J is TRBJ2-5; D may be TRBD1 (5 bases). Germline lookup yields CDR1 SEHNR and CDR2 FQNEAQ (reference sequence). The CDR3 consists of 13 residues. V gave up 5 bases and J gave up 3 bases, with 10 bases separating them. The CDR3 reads CASSATDKETQYF. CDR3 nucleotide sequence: TGTGCCAGCAGCGCGACAGATAAAGAGACCCAGTACTTC.

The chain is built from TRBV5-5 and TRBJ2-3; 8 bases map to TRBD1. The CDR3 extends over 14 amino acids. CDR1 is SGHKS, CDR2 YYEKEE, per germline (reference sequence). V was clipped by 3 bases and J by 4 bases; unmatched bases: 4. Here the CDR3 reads CASSSDREADTQYF. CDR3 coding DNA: TGTGCCAGCAGCTCGGACAGGGAAGCAGATACGCAGTATTTT.

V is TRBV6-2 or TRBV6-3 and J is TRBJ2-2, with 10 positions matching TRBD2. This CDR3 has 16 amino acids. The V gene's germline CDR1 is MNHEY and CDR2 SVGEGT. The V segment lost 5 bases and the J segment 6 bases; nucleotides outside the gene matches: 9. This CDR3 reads CASSQLAGLGSGELFF. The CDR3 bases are TGTGCCAGCAGTCAACTAGCGGGGTTAGGGTCCGGGGAGCTGTTTTTT.

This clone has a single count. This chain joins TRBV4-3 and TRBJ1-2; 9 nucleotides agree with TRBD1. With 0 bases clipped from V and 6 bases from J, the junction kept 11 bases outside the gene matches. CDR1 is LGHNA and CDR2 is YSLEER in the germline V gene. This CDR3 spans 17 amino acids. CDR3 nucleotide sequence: TGCGCCAGCAGCCAAGAGAAAGATAGGTGGACAGGGGATGGCTACACCTTC. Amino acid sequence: CASSQEKDRWTGDGYTF.

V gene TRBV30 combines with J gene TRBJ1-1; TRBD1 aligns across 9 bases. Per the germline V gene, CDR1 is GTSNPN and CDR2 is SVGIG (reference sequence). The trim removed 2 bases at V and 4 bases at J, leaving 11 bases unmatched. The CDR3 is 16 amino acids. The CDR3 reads CAWSLPPGQGGTEAFF. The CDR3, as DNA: TGTGCCTGGAGTCTCCCTCCGGGACAGGGAGGCACTGAAGCTTTCTTT.

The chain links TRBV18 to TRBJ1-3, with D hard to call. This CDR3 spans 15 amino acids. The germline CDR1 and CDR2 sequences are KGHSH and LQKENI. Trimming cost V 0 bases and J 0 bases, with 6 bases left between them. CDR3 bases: TGTGCCAGCTCACCACCGAGCTACTCTGGAAACACCATATATTTT. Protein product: CASSPPSYSGNTIYF.

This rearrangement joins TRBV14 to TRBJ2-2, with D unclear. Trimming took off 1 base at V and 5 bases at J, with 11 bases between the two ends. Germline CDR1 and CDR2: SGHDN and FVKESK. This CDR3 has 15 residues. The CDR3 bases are TGTGCCAGCAGCCAAGGGGTTTCGGGTACCGGGGAGCTGTTTTTT. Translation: CASSQGVSGTGELFF.

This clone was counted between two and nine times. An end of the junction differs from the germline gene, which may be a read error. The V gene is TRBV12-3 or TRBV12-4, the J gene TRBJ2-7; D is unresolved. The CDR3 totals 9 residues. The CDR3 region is CHCSERQYF. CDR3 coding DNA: TGCCACTGTAGTGAGCGGCAGTACTTC.

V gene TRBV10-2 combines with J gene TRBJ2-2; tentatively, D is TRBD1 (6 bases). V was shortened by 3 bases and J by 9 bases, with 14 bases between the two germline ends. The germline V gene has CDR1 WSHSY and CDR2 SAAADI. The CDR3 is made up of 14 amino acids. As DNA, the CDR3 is TGCGCCAGCAGTGAATCCAGGGGAAATCGGGAGCTGTTTTTT. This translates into CASSESRGNRELFF.